This T cell receptor (beta chain) was retrieved from a study of monozygotic twins with inflammatory bowel disease. Study-wide results and caveats: Support was lacking for any single strong IBD-associated signal or clonotype. Especially with disease activity, IBD patients had fewer clonotypes in common with others than healthy twins did.

The CDR3 extends over 14 amino acids. Germline CDR1 is DFQATT and CDR2 is SNEGSKA (reference sequence). As for this clonotype: Its matching antigen is unknown.

Whole-blood total RNA was extracted without T cell sorting. A total RNA quantity of about 4,000 ng went into each TCR library. From its re-call of the 5' RACE reads, TCRdb lists each CDR3 protein once, without DNA. Its listing shows approximately 390,000 distinct CDR3 sequences. Sequenced input: blood. The source of this sequence is a human donor with ulcerative colitis or Crohn's disease, or a healthy co-twin of an affected twin (not recorded which). This chain uses TRBV20-1 with TRBJ2-3; the TCRdb D gene call, TRBD2, has no DNA to confirm it. The chain's CDR3 is CSASPRSPGDTQYF.